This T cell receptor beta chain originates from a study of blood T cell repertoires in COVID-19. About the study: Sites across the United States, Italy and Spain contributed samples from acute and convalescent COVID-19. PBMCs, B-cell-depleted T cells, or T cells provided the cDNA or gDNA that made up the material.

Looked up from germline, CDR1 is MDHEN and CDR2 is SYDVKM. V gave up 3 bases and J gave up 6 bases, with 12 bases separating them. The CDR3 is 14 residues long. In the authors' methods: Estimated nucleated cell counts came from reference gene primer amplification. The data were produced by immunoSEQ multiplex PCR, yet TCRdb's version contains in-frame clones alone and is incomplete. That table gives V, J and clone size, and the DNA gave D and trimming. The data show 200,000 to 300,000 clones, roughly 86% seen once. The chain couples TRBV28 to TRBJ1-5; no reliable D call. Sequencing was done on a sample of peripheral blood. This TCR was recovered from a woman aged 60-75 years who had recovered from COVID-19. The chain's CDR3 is CASSLAGFGQPQHF. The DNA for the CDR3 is TGTGCCAGCAGTTTGGCGGGGTTCGGTCAGCCCCAGCATTTT.